This TCR beta chain was recorded in a study of blood T cell repertoires in COVID-19. Study-wide background: There were acute and convalescent COVID-19 samples, and they came from the United States, Italy and Spain. From T cells, B-cell-depleted T cells, or PBMCs came the material, which was cDNA or gDNA.

Study processing details: Amplified reference gene primers provided the basis for estimating nucleated cell counts. TCRdb keeps only in-frame clones here, not all; method: immunoSEQ multiplex PCR. V and J calls and clone size follow that table, whereas D and trimming were derived from the DNA. This sample has under 250,000 clones, with roughly 81% found just once. The trim removed 0 bases at V and 0 bases at J, leaving 7 bases unmatched. Germline V gene sequence: CDR1 SGDLS, CDR2 YYNGEE. The CDR3 consists of 17 residues. This TCR was recovered from a man aged 45-65 years with acute or convalescent COVID-19. The V and J genes are TRBV9 and TRBJ2-3; TRBD2 agrees at 7 bases. Specimen: peripheral blood. The CDR3 loop reads CASSVAWGGSSTDTQYF. CDR3 coding DNA: TGTGCCAGCAGCGTAGCGTGGGGGGGATCTAGCACAGATACGCAGTATTTT.